The T cell receptor beta chain under discussion was sequenced for a study of CD8 T cells in Susac syndrome. TCR beta sequencing was performed on blood CD8+ and CD4+ T cells. The RNA, about 0.45 to 1 ug, was put through reverse transcription using random hexamers. Multiplex immunoSEQ PCR targeted 54 Vbeta and 13 Jbeta TCR beta segments. TCRdb re-called the immunoSEQ multiplex PCR reads with MiXCR, one entry per CDR3 protein. This sample yields 150,000 to 200,000 distinct CDR3 sequences, of which around 92% are seen a single time; 0.065% to 0.1% belongs to the top ten. CDR3 length: 13 amino acids. V shed 6 bases and J shed 6 bases, with 15 bases lying between them. Per the germline V gene, CDR1 is DFQATT and CDR2 is SNEGSKA (reference sequence).

The rearrangement uses TRBV20-1 and TRBJ2-1; tentative D call: TRBD1 (5 bases). Sequenced sample: CD4+ T cells from PBMCs. This receptor was taken from a human donor in good health. The CDR3 nucleotides are TGCAGTGCCCCGGAAGGGGTTGGCAATGAGCAGTTCTTC. It encodes CSAPEGVGNEQFF.